This passage covers 21 T cell receptor beta chains from one sample sequenced in a study of T-cell reconstitution after alpha-beta-depleted transplantation in children. As it was prepared, the TCRbeta library received unique molecular identifiers. TCRdb passed the PCR reads through MiXCR, listing each CDR3 protein once. The profile shows some 75,000 distinct CDR3 sequences, 7.3% of them singletons. The sequences come from PBMCs from the stem cell graft donor, collected from the stem cell graft. The source is a human donor who donated a stem cell graft to a child with acute lymphoblastic leukemia.

The rearrangement uses TRBV19 and TRBJ2-3; 7 nucleotides agree with TRBD2. The CDR3 has 18 amino acids. The J segment lost 4 bases and the V segment lost 5 bases, leaving 18 bases of the junction unmatched. CDR1 and CDR2 (germline): LNHDA, SQIVND (reference sequence). CDR3 in amino acids: CASSSNPMLAEVPDTQYF. Written as DNA, the CDR3 is TGTGCCAGTAGTTCTAACCCGATGCTAGCGGAAGTTCCAGATACGCAGTATTTT.

This clonotype was recorded at least ten times. This chain connects TRBV12-3 or TRBV12-4 to TRBJ1-6, with TRBD1 matching 7 bases. V shed 2 bases and J 7 bases; nucleotides not matched to a gene: 2. The CDR3 covers 14 residues. The CDR3 sequence: CASSLPGGNSPLHF. DNA for the CDR3: TGTGCCAGCAGTTTACCAGGGGGGAATTCACCCCTCCACTTT.

The table lists this clonotype with many counts. The chain has TRBV18 and TRBJ2-7; the D gene is possibly TRBD1 (6 bases). This CDR3 contains 15 residues. V was pared by 6 bases and J by 7 bases, with 22 bases between. Germline V gene lookup returns CDR1 KGHSH and CDR2 LQKENI. Here the CDR3 DNA reads TGTGCCAGCTCGCCCCTACCGGACAGTCGCGGTGAGCAGTACTTC. Translated: CASSPLPDSRGEQYF. The variable domain in full, with the rest retrieved from reference TRBV18 and TRBJ2-7, is NAGVMQNPRHLVRRRGQEARLRCSPMKGHSHVYWYRQLPEEGLKFMVYLQKENIIDESGMPKERFSAEFPKEGPSILRIQQVVRGDSAAYFCASSPLPDSRGEQYFGPGTRLTVT.

This clonotype has a count of ten or more. The V call is TRBV10-3, the J call TRBJ2-7; the D is unclear. Trimming pared 3 bases from V and 5 bases from J, leaving 5 bases between. The CDR3 totals 11 residues. Germline loops: CDR1 ENHRY, CDR2 SYGVKD. CDR3 in DNA: TGTGCCATCAGTGACACCCACGAGCAGTACTTC. It codes for CAISDTHEQYF.

The table lists this clonotype with a few counts. The CDR3 here is CASSPRGGSEQYF. CDR3 bases: TGTGCCAGCAGCCCGCGGGGGGGTTCTGAGCAGTACTTC. The V call is TRBV7-9, the J call TRBJ2-7; 9 bases map to TRBD2. The V gene's germline CDR1 is SEHNR and CDR2 FQNEAQ (reference sequence). V shed 5 bases and J 7 bases; nucleotides not matched to a gene: 6. The CDR3 is 13 amino acids.

This clonotype was picked up many times. The CDR3 nucleotides read TGTGCCAGCAGCGTAGGAATAGGGAACACTGAAGCTTTCTTT. This sequence encodes CASSVGIGNTEAFF. This chain links TRBV9 with TRBJ1-1; D unclear. Germline V CDR1 and CDR2: SGDLS, YYNGEE. This CDR3 has 14 amino acids. Trimming removed 0 bases at V and 1 base at J, with 7 bases between.

As concerns this clonotype: A read error may explain this, as a much larger clone is one base away. The rearrangement uses TRBV29-1 and TRBJ2-7; D is unresolved. V was shortened by 2 bases and J by 1 base, with 9 bases between the two germline ends. The CDR3 totals 13 residues. Germline-derived CDR1 and CDR2 are SQVTM and ANQGSEA. The CDR3 spells CSVEMEPSYEQYF. The DNA for the CDR3 is TGCAGCGTTGAAATGGAACCATCCTACGAGCAGTACTTC.

This clonotype was detected ten times or more. V gene TRBV5-1 combines with J gene TRBJ2-7; TRBD1 might be the D (5 bases). CDR1 is SGHRS and CDR2 is YFSETQ in the germline V gene. V shed 2 bases and J shed 0 bases, with 15 bases lying between them. The CDR3 covers 16 residues. CDR3 coding DNA: TGCGCCAGCAGCTTACCCCAGGGATTAGTCTCCTACGAGCAGTACTTC. Translating it yields CASSLPQGLVSYEQYF.

This chain uses TRBV5-6 with TRBJ2-1; D is perhaps TRBD2 (5 bases). The germline V gene has CDR1 SGHDT and CDR2 YYEEEE. V was shortened by 1 base and J by 1 base, with 15 bases between the two germline ends. The CDR3 is 17 residues long. The CDR3 nucleotides are TGTGCCAGCAGCTTGTTTAGGTACCGCGGGTCCTACAATGAGCAGTTCTTC. It encodes CASSLFRYRGSYNEQFF.

The chain is built from TRBV12-3 or TRBV12-4 and TRBJ1-5; D remains unclear. The CDR3 is made up of 14 amino acids. Trimming removed 4 bases from V and 0 bases from J, with 7 bases in between. CDR3 DNA sequence: TGTGCCAGCAGTTCCGGGTTTAGCAATCAGCCCCAGCATTTT. Translated: CASSSGFSNQPQHF.

This clonotype was detected many times. CDR3 sequence reads: CASSLKRQAQETQYF. As DNA, the CDR3 is TGTGCCAGCAGTTTGAAAAGACAGGCTCAAGAGACCCAGTACTTC. V usage is TRBV6-2 or TRBV6-3 and J usage is TRBJ2-5, with D perhaps TRBD1 (6 bases). Trimming cost V 4 bases and J 2 bases, with 14 bases left between them. The CDR3 has 15 residues. Germline V lookup: CDR1 MNHEY, CDR2 SVGEGT.

This CDR3 reads CASSPFLGSTDTQYF. The CDR3 DNA reads as TGTGCCAGCAGCCCTTTCCTAGGGTCCACAGATACGCAGTATTTT. The V call is TRBV3-1, the J call TRBJ2-3; no definite D call. Germline V lookup: CDR1 LGHDT, CDR2 YNNKEL (reference sequence). The CDR3 totals 15 residues. Trimming cost V 4 bases and J 2 bases, with 13 bases left between them.

This clonotype occurred many times. V is TRBV18 and J is TRBJ2-7; TRBD2 matches 7 bases. The CDR3 contains 15 residues. Germline CDR1 is KGHSH and CDR2 is LQKENI. After removal of 0 bases from V and 1 base from J, the junction contained 3 bases not matched to a gene. The CDR3 DNA reads as TGTGCCAGCTCACCACCGGGGGGGGGTTCCTACGAGCAGTACTTC. Its protein is CASSPPGGGSYEQYF.

This clonotype was seen at least ten times. The chain is built from TRBV9 and TRBJ2-1; no firm D call. The CDR3 is 13 amino acids. CDR1 is SGDLS, CDR2 YYNGEE, per germline. The V end lost 2 bases, the J end lost 5 bases, and 8 bases lay between the germline ends. The CDR3 DNA is TGTGCCAGCAGCGTCCCCAGTGACAATGAGCAGTTCTTC. Its protein product is CASSVPSDNEQFF.

This clonotype was detected ten times or more. The gene calls are TRBV20-1 and TRBJ1-1, with 8 bases aligning to TRBD1. With V trimmed by 1 base and J by 5 bases, 3 bases remained unmatched. There are 13 residues in the CDR3. Germline lookup yields CDR1 DFQATT and CDR2 SNEGSKA (reference sequence). The CDR3 sequence is CSARVQGGTEAFF. CDR3 DNA sequence: TGCAGTGCTAGAGTACAGGGGGGGACTGAAGCTTTCTTT.

By its share, this clonotype is medium-sized. This sequence joins TRBV6-4 and TRBJ2-3, with D hard to call. Germline lookup yields CDR1 MRHNA and CDR2 SNTAGT. CDR3 length: 13 amino acids. Trimming took 2 bases from V and 2 from J, leaving 5 bases between them. The CDR3 loop is CASSDRVTDTQYF. As DNA, the CDR3 is TGTGCCAGCAGTGACAGGGTCACAGATACGCAGTATTTT.

This clonotype was found many times. The J gene is TRBJ2-7, the V gene TRBV15; D could derive from TRBD1 or TRBD2 (6 bases each). In germline, CDR1 is LNHNV, CDR2 YYDKDF (reference sequence). V dropped 0 bases and J dropped 6 bases, with 9 bases sitting between them. The CDR3 is 13 amino acids. CDR3 DNA sequence: TGTGCCACCAGCAGAGATGAGGGGGGCGAGCAGTACTTC. The encoded protein is CATSRDEGGEQYF. Full variable domain (remainder filled in from reference TRBV15 and TRBJ2-7): DAMVIQNPRYQVTQFGKPVTLSCSQTLNHNVMYWYQQKSSQAPKLLFHYYDKDFNNEADTPDNFQSRRPNTSFCFLDIRSPGLGDTAMYLCATSRDEGGEQYFGPGTRLTVT.

The V call is TRBV29-1, the J call TRBJ1-2; D is unclear. The length of the CDR3 is 11 residues. With 3 bases removed from V and 8 bases from J, the gap between germline ends came to 10 bases. From germline, CDR1 is SQVTM and CDR2 ANQGSEA. CDR3 DNA: TGCAGCGTTGATTCGGGCGGCGGCTACACCTTC. Protein product: CSVDSGGGYTF.

At least ten counts were recorded for this clonotype. The CDR3 here is CASSSDVPTQYF. Here the CDR3 DNA reads TGTGCCAGCAGCTCGGACGTCCCGACGCAGTATTTT. The chain recombines TRBV7-2 with TRBJ2-3; D remains ambiguous. The CDR3 covers 12 residues. Trimming took off 4 bases at V and 9 bases at J, with 11 bases between the two ends. Germline V gene lookup returns CDR1 SGHTA and CDR2 FQGNSA.

To note about this clonotype: Given a much more abundant clone one base away, this may be a read error. The J gene is TRBJ2-1, the V gene TRBV20-1; 9 bases are shared with TRBD1. In germline, CDR1 is DFQATT, CDR2 SNEGSKA (reference sequence). The length of the CDR3 is 15 residues. CDR3 DNA: TGCTGTGCTACGGGTCGCCGGACAGGGGTGAATGAGCAGTTCTTC. It translates to CCATGRRTGVNEQFF.

This clonotype was recorded at least ten times. The chain is built from TRBV2 and TRBJ2-4; a possible D gene is TRBD2 (6 bases). CDR3 length equals 16 residues. Germline V lookup: CDR1 SNHLY, CDR2 FYNNEI. V was trimmed by 7 bases and J by 0 bases, leaving 16 bases between them. CDR3 bases: TGTGCCAGCACGGGGAGGACTACCCTAGCCAAAAACATTCAGTACTTC. It encodes CASTGRTTLAKNIQYF. Complete variable domain (other parts from reference TRBV2 and TRBJ2-4): EPEVTQTPSHQVTQMGQEVILRCVPISNHLYFYWYRQILGQKVEFLVSFYNNEISEKSEIFDDQFSVERPDGSNFTLKIRSTKLEDSAMYFCASTGRTTLAKNIQYFGAGTRLSVL.